A selection of T cell receptor beta chains follows, all from one sample in a study of T cell responses to AZD1222 COVID-19 vaccine. Produced via immunoSEQ multiplex PCR; TCRdb's table is partial and in-frame only. The repertoire holds about 46,000 clones, around nine tenths seen once, with 1.1% in the top ten. Specimen: peripheral blood, collected 28 days after the second AZD1222 dose. The receptors shown here come from an adult who received the AZD1222 COVID-19 vaccine. Both conserved end residues are part of each CDR3. A D gene is named only where the DNA matches it firmly. Clone size is shown for a subset of rows, as once, few, many or a class of expanded clone.

TGTGCCAGCAGTTTTAGTATGAACACTGAAGCTTTCTTT,CASSFSMNTEAFF,-,13,TRBJ1-1,TRBV12-3/TRBV12-4,-
TGTGCCAGCAGTTACCTGGTTGAGGCAATGAACACTGAAGCTTTCTTT,CASSYLVEAMNTEAFF,-,16,TRBJ1-1,TRBV6-2/TRBV6-3,-
TGTGCCAGCAGTGGGGTAGCGGGAGGGCCTAATGAGCAGTTCTTC,CASSGVAGGPNEQFF,-,15,TRBJ2-1,TRBV2,TRBD2
TGTGCCAGTAGCGGGACAGTCAATCAGCCCCAGCATTTT,CASSGTVNQPQHF,-,13,TRBJ1-5,TRBV19,TRBD1
TGTGCCAGCGAGGCGGGGAATTCCTACAATGAGCAGTTCTTC,CASEAGNSYNEQFF,-,14,TRBJ2-1,TRBV9,-
TGTGCCAGCAGCTTTGCTCTAGCCAACTACAATGAGCAGTTCTTC,CASSFALANYNEQFF,-,15,TRBJ2-1,TRBV11-2,-
TGTGCCGGCGGGCCCCTGGGACTGGAGCAGTACTTC,CAGGPLGLEQYF,-,12,TRBJ2-7,TRBV28,-
TGTGCCAGCAGCTTGTGGTTTTTTCGACAGGCCTACAATGAGCAGTTCTTC,CASSLWFFRQAYNEQFF,once,17,TRBJ2-1,TRBV5-5,-
TGTGCCAGTAGTTCCTATAGCGAGGATGGCTACACCTTC,CASSSYSEDGYTF,-,13,TRBJ1-2,TRBV19,-
TGTGCCAGCAGCTCTCACAGGGACACTGAAGCTTTCTTT,CASSSHRDTEAFF,-,13,TRBJ1-1,TRBV7-2,-
TGTGCCAGCAAGGAACAGTGGGTGAACACTGAAGCTTTCTTT,CASKEQWVNTEAFF,once,14,TRBJ1-1,TRBV2,-
TGTGCCAGCAGCTTAGACCCTACTAGCGGGATAGGCTACGAGCAGTACTTC,CASSLDPTSGIGYEQYF,once,17,TRBJ2-7,TRBV7-2,TRBD2
TGTGCCAGTAGTCTCGCGGGACAGGGGGGCCCACCCCTCCACTTT,CASSLAGQGGPPLHF,-,15,TRBJ1-6,TRBV19,TRBD1
TGTGCCAGCAGCCCCGGTTCCACAGGCTTCCATGAGCAGTTCTTC,CASSPGSTGFHEQFF,-,15,TRBJ2-1,TRBV14,-
TGTGCCAGCAGTGACTTGGGGGCCGCTGGTGAAAAACTGTTTTTT,CASSDLGAAGEKLFF,-,15,TRBJ1-4,TRBV2,-
TGCGCCAGCAGCCAAGAGTCCGAGGGAACCAAAAACATTCAGTACTTC,CASSQESEGTKNIQYF,-,16,TRBJ2-4,TRBV4-1,-
TGCGCCAGCAGCGGATTTAGCGGGATTCCCTACAATGAGCAGTTCTTC,CASSGFSGIPYNEQFF,-,16,TRBJ2-1,TRBV5-1,TRBD2
TGCGCCAGCAGCCAGACTAGCGGAAGCACAGATACGCAGTATTTT,CASSQTSGSTDTQYF,-,15,TRBJ2-3,TRBV4-3,TRBD2
TGTGCCAGCAGCTTGACACTAGCGGGAGGTGAGACCCAGTACTTC,CASSLTLAGGETQYF,-,15,TRBJ2-5,TRBV5-4,TRBD2
TGTGCCAGCAGTACACGAACAGTAGTCACTGAAGCTTTCTTT,CASSTRTVVTEAFF,-,14,TRBJ1-1,TRBV6-5,-
TGTGCCAGCAGCCAAGGCCATGAGCAGTTCTTC,CASSQGHEQFF,-,11,TRBJ2-1,TRBV3-1/TRBV3-2,-
TGTGCCAGCAGACTAGGAAATACAGAAGCTTTCTTT,CASRLGNTEAFF,-,12,TRBJ1-1,TRBV28,-
TGTGCCAGCTCACCGGATAGCAATCAGCCCCAGCATTTT,CASSPDSNQPQHF,-,13,TRBJ1-5,TRBV18,-
TGCGCCAGCAGCCCCGGGACAGATGAAAAACTGTTTTTT,CASSPGTDEKLFF,-,13,TRBJ1-4,TRBV5-1,TRBD1
TGTGCCAGCAGCATCGGGCCCACCTACGAGCAGTACTTC,CASSIGPTYEQYF,-,13,TRBJ2-7,TRBV11-3,-
TGTGCCACCAGTGACCCTGGGACTAGCGGGGAGACCCAGTACTTC,CATSDPGTSGETQYF,-,15,TRBJ2-5,TRBV24-1,TRBD2
TGTGCCAGCAGTCCCCAGACAGGGGATCAGCCCCAGCATTTT,CASSPQTGDQPQHF,-,14,TRBJ1-5,TRBV28,TRBD1
TGTGCCAGCAGCGGGGGACAGTCGAACACCGGGGAGCTGTTTTTT,CASSGGQSNTGELFF,-,15,TRBJ2-2,TRBV9,TRBD1
TGCAGTGCTTCGGACAGGGGCGAGCAGTACTTC,CSASDRGEQYF,-,11,TRBJ2-7,TRBV20-1,TRBD1
TGTGCCAGCAGTTTCGCGGGGACGGCCTACGAGCAGTACTTC,CASSFAGTAYEQYF,-,14,TRBJ2-7,TRBV27,-
TGTGCCAGCGCTCGTGGGAGTTCTATCGAGCAGTACTTC,CASARGSSIEQYF,-,13,TRBJ2-7,TRBV5-4,-
TGCGCCAGCAGCAGTGCACAGGGGGCGGAGGGGTACGAGCAGTACTTC,CASSSAQGAEGYEQYF,-,16,TRBJ2-7,TRBV5-1,TRBD1
TGTGCCAGCAGCCAAACGAACCTAGTAAGCAATGAGCAGTTCTTC,CASSQTNLVSNEQFF,-,15,TRBJ2-1,TRBV3-1/TRBV3-2,-
TGTGCCACCAGTGCCCGGACAGGGGCGGACACTGAAGCTTTCTTT,CATSARTGADTEAFF,-,15,TRBJ1-1,TRBV24-1,TRBD1
TGTGCCAGCGGTCCCACAGGGGGCGTCACCGGGGAGCTGTTTTTT,CASGPTGGVTGELFF,-,15,TRBJ2-2,TRBV7-3,TRBD1
TGTGCCAGCAGTGTCCGCCCACAGGGAGGCGGCAATCAGCCCCAGCATTTT,CASSVRPQGGGNQPQHF,-,17,TRBJ1-5,TRBV6-1,-
TGTGCCAGCAGTGAAACGGAGCGGGAGGGCCACACAGATACGCAGTATTTT,CASSETEREGHTDTQYF,-,17,TRBJ2-3,TRBV25-1,TRBD2
TGCGCCAGCAGGGAAGCTAGCGGGAGCTACAATGAGCAGTTCTTC,CASREASGSYNEQFF,-,15,TRBJ2-1,TRBV5-1,TRBD2
TGTGCCAGCAGCCGCACCTCGGACGGCTACACCTTC,CASSRTSDGYTF,-,12,TRBJ1-2,TRBV28,-
TGTGCCAGCAGCGTACGACCGGGCTCCTACGAGCAGTACTTC,CASSVRPGSYEQYF,-,14,TRBJ2-7,TRBV9,-
TGTGCCAGCAGCGCGTCACAGAGGGATACCGGGGAGCTGTTTTTT,CASSASQRDTGELFF,-,15,TRBJ2-2,TRBV9,-
TGCGCCAGCAGCCAAGATCCAGGCCGCTCCTATAATTCACCCCTCCACTTT,CASSQDPGRSYNSPLHF,-,17,TRBJ1-6,TRBV4-1,-
TGTGCCAGCGCTGGCGACAGGGAGGGTTACGAGCAGTACTTC,CASAGDREGYEQYF,-,14,TRBJ2-7,TRBV19,-
TGCGCCAGCAGCCAGACAATATCAGGGGGCTACGAGCAGTACTTC,CASSQTISGGYEQYF,-,15,TRBJ2-7,TRBV4-1,TRBD1
TGTGCCAGCAGCTATATAAGGGGCCCCCTCCACTTT,CASSYIRGPLHF,once,12,TRBJ1-6,TRBV7-2,-
TGTGCCAGCAGCAACTTAGGGGCCGGGGAGCTGTTTTTT,CASSNLGAGELFF,once,13,TRBJ2-2,TRBV6-2/TRBV6-3,-